This entry is about one T cell receptor (beta chain). Antigen specificity is unknown. The sample comes from a study of blood T cells in healthy people across ages. Study summary: T cells yielded about one barcoded beta molecule per two cells through template switching. The study, taken as a whole, reports: Measured against age, TCR beta diversity per million T cells decreased in a roughly linear manner.

Staff drew roughly 10 milliliters of peripheral blood from each donor. They isolated at least 7 million PBMCs from each sample. A second about 7 to 12 cycle PCR used barcoded and J-beta primers. TCRdb re-called the 5' RACE reads with MiXCR, one entry per CDR3 protein. The profile shows 650,000 to 1,000,000 distinct CDR3 sequences, around 34% of them singletons. The V gene end was trimmed by 5 bases and the J gene end by 5 bases; junction bases not matched to a gene: 11. Germline assignment: CDR1 DFQATT and CDR2 SNEGSKA (reference sequence). The length of the CDR3 is 15 residues. The TCR originated in a man aged 18 to 30 in good health. This rearrangement joins TRBV20-1 to TRBJ2-3, with 9 bases aligning to TRBD1. Source material: blood. The CDR3 DNA reads TGCAGTGCTTTCCCGGGACAGGGACTCGGAGATACGCAGTATTTT. Translating it yields CSAFPGQGLGDTQYF.